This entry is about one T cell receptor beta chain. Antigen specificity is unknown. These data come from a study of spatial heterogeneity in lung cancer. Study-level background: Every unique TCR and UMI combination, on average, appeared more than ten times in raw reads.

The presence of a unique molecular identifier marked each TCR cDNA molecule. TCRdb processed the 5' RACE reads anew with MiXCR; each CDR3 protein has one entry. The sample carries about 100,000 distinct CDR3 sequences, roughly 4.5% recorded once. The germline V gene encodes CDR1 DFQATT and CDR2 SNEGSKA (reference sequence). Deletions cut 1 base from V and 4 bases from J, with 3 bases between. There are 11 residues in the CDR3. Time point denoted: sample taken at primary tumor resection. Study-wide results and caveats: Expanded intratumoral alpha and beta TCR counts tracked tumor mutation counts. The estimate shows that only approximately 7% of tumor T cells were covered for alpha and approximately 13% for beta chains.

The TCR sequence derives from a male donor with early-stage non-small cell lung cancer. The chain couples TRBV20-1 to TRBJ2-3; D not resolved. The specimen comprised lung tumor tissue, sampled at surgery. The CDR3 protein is CSARVPDTQYF. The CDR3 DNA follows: TGCAGTGCTAGAGTCCCAGATACGCAGTATTTT.